Here is one T cell receptor beta chain with its context. These data originate in a study of radiotherapy plus CTLA-4 blockade in lung cancer. The V gene's germline CDR1 is LNHDA and CDR2 SQIVND (reference sequence). V lost 9 bases, J lost 3 bases, and 21 bases lay in between. This CDR3 comprises 16 residues. The repertoire was sequenced with immunoSEQ multiplex PCR; TCRdb's copy has only in-frame clones and lacks some. This table holds approximately 77,000 clones, around 80% found once. Sequencing used peripheral blood, obtained from a patient treated with radiotherapy plus ipilimumab. The chain links TRBV19 to TRBJ2-1; D might be TRBD2 (7 bases). The sequence came from a human donor with non-small cell lung cancer who had stable disease on radiotherapy plus ipilimumab. Here the CDR3 DNA reads TGTGCCAGCCAAAAGTCGGGCGGGGGCCTCTACAATGAGCAGTTCTTC. It specifies CASQKSGGGLYNEQFF. Full variable domain (outside the CDR3, taken from reference TRBV19 and TRBJ2-1): DGGITQSPKYLFRKEGQNVTLSCEQNLNHDAMYWYRQDPGQGLRLIYYSQIVNDFQKGDIAEGYSVSREKKESFPLTVTSAQKNPTAFYLCASQKSGGGLYNEQFFGPGTRLTVL.